Presented here are 8 T cell receptor beta chains from one specimen sequenced in a study of glioma-infiltrating T cells. Using RNA template, CDR3s of TCR alpha and beta were amplified with iRepertoire arm-PCR. Each CDR3 protein is one row after TCRdb ran MiXCR on the multiplex PCR reads. The sample lists 100,000 to 150,000 distinct CDR3 sequences, 20% to 25% occurring once. Sequenced: glioma tissue, nonneoplastic brain tissue, or PBMCs (not recorded which). The receptors were gathered from a human donor with low-grade glioma or glioblastoma, undergoing nonglioma brain surgery, or in good health (not recorded which).

This clonotype was observed at least ten times. The rearrangement joins TRBV6-1 to TRBJ1-1; maybe TRBD1 (5 bases). The germline gives CDR1 MNHNS, CDR2 SASEGT. This CDR3 contains 14 residues. V was trimmed by 0 bases and J by 5 bases, leaving 10 bases between them. CDR3 nucleotides: TGTGCCAGCAGTGAAGCGGCAGGGAAAACTGAAGCTTTCTTT. It yields the protein CASSEAAGKTEAFF.

The table lists this clonotype with a count of one. The chain employs TRBV6-5 and TRBJ1-2, with TRBD1 matching over 7 bases. Germline V gene sequence: CDR1 MNHEY, CDR2 SVGAGI. The V gene end was trimmed by 5 bases and the J gene end by 7 bases; junction bases not matched to a gene: 4. The CDR3 is made up of 12 amino acids. Here the CDR3 reads CASSGQVGGYTF. CDR3 bases: TGTGCCAGCAGTGGACAGGTTGGTGGCTACACCTTC.

As concerns this clonotype: With a much larger clone just one base away, this may be a read error. This CDR3 is missing its conserved last phenylalanine or tryptophan, likely due to a read error. The chain couples TRBV4-1 to TRBJ1-5; 7 bases align to TRBD1. Germline V CDR1 and CDR2: MGHRA, YSYEKL. Germline trimming cut 3 bases from V and 3 bases from J; bases unmatched to any gene: 8. The CDR3 totals 16 residues. CDR3 region: CASSHPGDRINQPQHL. CDR3 coding DNA: TGCGCCAGCAGCCACCCCGGGGACAGAATCAATCAGCCCCAGCATCTT.

The V call is TRBV6-1, the J call TRBJ1-1, with D unresolved. V was cut by 4 bases and J by 2 bases, with 11 bases left in between. Per the germline V gene, CDR1 is MNHNS and CDR2 is SASEGT. This CDR3 has 14 residues. The CDR3 sequence is CASSASPANTEAFF. The CDR3, as DNA: TGTGCCAGCAGTGCCTCTCCAGCCAACACTGAAGCTTTCTTT.

The count of this clonotype is one. A single base separates this from a much larger clone, so it may be a read error. The J gene is TRBJ1-1, the V gene TRBV20-1; tentative D call: TRBD1 (5 bases). The CDR3 runs to 12 residues. Germline CDR1 reads DFQATT; CDR2 reads SNEGSKA (reference sequence). V lost 0 bases and J 8 bases, leaving 10 bases between the germline ends. The chain's CDR3 is CSARDPEGEAFF. The CDR3 region has the DNA TGCAGTGCTAGAGATCCGGAGGGGGAAGCTTTCTTT.

This clonotype appeared many times. This chain uses TRBV20-1 with TRBJ2-3; D is perhaps TRBD1 or TRBD2 (6 bases each). CDR1 and CDR2 from the germline V gene are DFQATT and SNEGSKA (reference sequence). V was shortened by 6 bases and J by 2 bases, with 12 bases between the two germline ends. The CDR3 length is 13 residues. CDR3 sequence (DNA): TGCAGTGCACAGGGACTCGTCACAGATACGCAGTATTTT. Its protein product is CSAQGLVTDTQYF.

In its sample, this clonotype was seen a few times. This chain links TRBV11-2 with TRBJ2-5; TRBD2 matches at 8 bases. The CDR3 extends over 16 amino acids. V was pared by 3 bases and J by 5 bases, with 11 bases of the junction left unmatched. Germline V gene data show CDR1 as SGHAT and CDR2 as FQNNGV. CDR3 sequence reads: CASSFEGLVLYETQYF. In nucleotides, the CDR3 is TGTGCCAGCAGCTTCGAGGGACTAGTGCTTTACGAGACCCAGTACTTC. Supplemented by reference TRBV11-2 and TRBJ2-5, the full variable domain reads EAGVAQSPRYKIIEKRQSVAFWCNPISGHATLYWYQQILGQGPKLLIQFQNNGVVDDSQLPKDRFSAERLKGVDSTLKIQPAKLEDSAVYLCASSFEGLVLYETQYFGPGTRLLVL.

This clonotype was picked up many times. The chain is built from TRBV2 and TRBJ1-5; D may be TRBD1 (5 bases). This CDR3 has 13 residues. Germline CDR1 reads SNHLY; CDR2 reads FYNNEI. V lost 5 bases to trimming and J lost 3 bases, with 8 bases between them. As DNA, the CDR3 is TGTGCCAGCAGTAGGGGTCCCAATCAGCCCCAGCATTTT. It is translated as CASSRGPNQPQHF.